The 26 T cell receptor beta chains below were found in one sample sequenced in a study of blood T cell repertoires in COVID-19. Measured with immunoSEQ multiplex PCR; TCRdb has only the in-frame clones, and not every one. The table lists about 130,000 clones, roughly 77% of them singletons. Sequencing was performed on peripheral blood. All receptors derive from a woman between 65 and 79 years old with COVID-19, enrolled during active disease.

The rearrangement joins TRBV18 to TRBJ1-2; 7 nucleotides align to TRBD1. Trimming cost V 3 bases and J 4 bases; bases outside gene matches: 5. The germline gives CDR1 KGHSH, CDR2 LQKENI. The CDR3 totals 14 residues. DNA of the CDR3: TGTGCCAGCTCACCCGAGGGGGCTCTCTATGGCTACACCTTC. Residues: CASSPEGALYGYTF.

This clone was detected only once. This sequence joins TRBV19 and TRBJ2-3; TRBD2 might be the D (6 bases). V shed 4 bases and J shed 7 bases, with 18 bases lying between them. Germline CDR1 reads LNHDA; CDR2 reads SQIVND (reference sequence). The CDR3 extends over 15 amino acids. This CDR3 reads CASSTRDRPEYTQYF. The CDR3 DNA reads TGTGCCAGTAGTACGCGGGACCGTCCGGAGTATACGCAGTATTTT.

The chain recombines TRBV6-2 or TRBV6-3 with TRBJ1-5; 9 bases align to TRBD1. The CDR3 has 16 amino acids. The V and J ends lost 3 bases and 7 bases, in that order; junction bases with no gene match: 10. In germline, CDR1 is MNHEY, CDR2 SVGEGT. The CDR3 sequence is CASSYRTGAMEQPQHF. The CDR3 nucleotides are TGTGCCAGCAGTTATCGGACAGGGGCGATGGAACAGCCCCAGCATTTT.

This clone was counted between two and nine times. The chain employs TRBV19 and TRBJ1-6, with D maybe TRBD1 (6 bases). V was cut by 4 bases and J by 5 bases, with 6 bases left in between. The CDR3 has 13 amino acids. CDR1 is LNHDA, CDR2 SQIVND, per germline (reference sequence). The CDR3 coding sequence is TGTGCCAGTAGTACAGGGGATAATTCACCCCTCCACTTT. The encoded protein is CASSTGDNSPLHF.

The rearrangement links TRBV6-1 to TRBJ1-6, with a weak D call TRBD1 (5 bases). Trimming took off 1 base at V and 9 bases at J, with 13 bases between the two ends. There are 15 residues in the CDR3. Germline lookup yields CDR1 MNHNS and CDR2 SASEGT. CDR3: CASSEEGTVGSPLHF. As DNA, the CDR3 is TGTGCCAGCAGTGAAGAGGGGACTGTTGGTTCACCCCTCCACTTT.

The V and J genes are TRBV15 and TRBJ1-1; D not resolved. The ends were cut back, 3 bases at V and 6 bases at J, with 14 bases in the middle. In germline, CDR1 is LNHNV, CDR2 YYDKDF (reference sequence). CDR3 length equals 14 residues. CDR3 bases: TGTGCCACCAGCAGGGAGGGTTTCGGGGCTGAAGCTTTCTTT. The encoded protein is CATSREGFGAEAFF.

The chain has TRBV6-5 and TRBJ1-2, with a tentative D call TRBD1 (5 bases). V was trimmed by 5 bases and J by 2 bases, leaving 9 bases between them. CDR1 MNHEY and CDR2 SVGAGI come from the germline V gene. The CDR3 has 13 amino acids. The CDR3 is CASSPDSNYGYTF. Here the CDR3 DNA reads TGTGCCAGCAGTCCTGACAGCAACTATGGCTACACCTTC.

In the case of this clone: An end of the junction does not agree with germline; a read error may underlie this. V is TRBV7-7 and J is TRBJ2-7; TRBD2 agrees at 8 bases. The CDR3 covers 13 residues. Germline lookup yields CDR1 SSHAT and CDR2 FNYEAQ (reference sequence). Here the CDR3 DNA reads TGTGCTAGCAGCGTCGTTGCGGGAGGCGAGCAGTGCTTC. Its translation is CASSVVAGGEQCF.

This clone occurred a few times. V and J are TRBV7-9 and TRBJ1-2; tentative D call: TRBD1 (6 bases). CDR1 SEHNR and CDR2 FQNEAQ come from the germline V gene (reference sequence). Trimming left V 1 base short and J 6 bases short, with 15 bases between. The CDR3 runs to 15 residues. CDR3 residues: CASSLGETGFHGYTF. The CDR3 DNA reads as TGTGCCAGCAGCTTAGGGGAAACAGGGTTTCATGGCTACACCTTC.

This clone has a handful of counts. This chain connects TRBV29-1 to TRBJ1-3, with D tentatively TRBD1 (6 bases). The CDR3 extends over 15 amino acids. Trimming removed 7 bases from V and 0 bases from J, with 16 bases in between. CDR1 is SQVTM and CDR2 is ANQGSEA in the germline V gene. The CDR3 DNA follows: TGCAGCGCCCTCCCACAGGGCTCCTCTGGAAACACCATATATTTT. Translating it yields CSALPQGSSGNTIYF.

This clone has only one observation. The rearrangement joins TRBV7-8 to TRBJ1-1; D is perhaps TRBD1 (5 bases). The CDR3 contains 14 residues. The V gene lost 1 base and the J gene lost 6 bases, with 12 bases spanning the gap. CDR1 is SGHVS, CDR2 FQNEAQ, per germline. In DNA, the CDR3 is TGTGCCAGCAGCTTAGTGGAGGGAGGGGCTGAAGCTTTCTTT. Its translation is CASSLVEGGAEAFF.

The J gene is TRBJ2-7, the V gene TRBV9, with 10 bases matching TRBD2. The CDR3 is 14 residues long. V lost 3 bases to trimming and J lost 7 bases; unmatched junction nucleotides: 7. Germline-derived CDR1 and CDR2 are SGDLS and YYNGEE. CDR3 bases: TGTGCCAGCAGCGCCGCTAGCGGGGGTCGGGAGCAGTACTTC. Its protein product is CASSAASGGREQYF.

The chain uses TRBV5-1 and TRBJ1-5, with 9 bases lining up with TRBD1. Germline CDR1 is SGHRS and CDR2 is YFSETQ. The CDR3 runs to 15 residues. Trimming cost V 4 bases and J 5 bases; bases outside gene matches: 7. This chain's CDR3 is CASSLQGARDQPQHF. The CDR3 DNA sequence: TGCGCCAGCAGCCTACAGGGGGCGAGGGATCAGCCCCAGCATTTT.

This clone was detected many times. The J gene is TRBJ2-7, the V gene TRBV6-2 or TRBV6-3; D perhaps matches TRBD1 (6 bases). Germline CDR1 MNHEY, CDR2 SVGEGT. The CDR3 has 19 residues. Trimming cost V 5 bases and J 0 bases, with 26 bases left between them. CDR3 amino acids: CASSPRASRDTLRSYEQYF. CDR3 DNA sequence: TGTGCCAGCAGTCCCAGGGCTTCTAGGGACACCCTACGCTCCTACGAGCAGTACTTC.

The chain recombines TRBV28 with TRBJ1-3, with 11 nucleotides matching TRBD1. Trimming at V came to 4 bases and at J to 4 bases, leaving 6 bases not matched to a gene. This CDR3 spans 16 amino acids. Germline-derived CDR1 and CDR2 are MDHEN and SYDVKM. As DNA, the CDR3 is TGTGCCAGCAGTTCAGGACAGGGGGCGCAAGGAAACACCATATATTTT. Translation gives CASSSGQGAQGNTIYF.

The V call is TRBV27, the J call TRBJ2-3; 8 nucleotides agree with TRBD2. Germline V lookup: CDR1 MNHEY, CDR2 SMNVEV (reference sequence). V lost 3 bases, J lost 2 bases, and 10 bases stayed unmatched. The CDR3 runs 17 residues. The CDR3 loop reads CASSFSQAGAITDTQYF. Written as DNA, the CDR3 is TGTGCCAGCAGTTTTTCTCAAGCGGGGGCGATCACAGATACGCAGTATTTT.

The chain joins TRBV2 to TRBJ2-4, with a weak D call TRBD1 (6 bases). V gave up 6 bases and J gave up 0 bases, with 12 bases separating them. CDR1 SNHLY and CDR2 FYNNEI come from the germline V gene. The length of the CDR3 is 15 residues. In DNA form, the CDR3 reads TGTGCCAGCAGGAGGGACATTATAGCCAAAAACATTCAGTACTTC. Residues: CASRRDIIAKNIQYF.

The chain couples TRBV6-2 or TRBV6-3 to TRBJ1-2; TRBD1 matches 7 bases. V was pared by 0 bases and J by 7 bases, with 11 bases of the junction left unmatched. Germline-derived CDR1 and CDR2 are MNHEY and SVGEGT. This CDR3 comprises 16 residues. Here the CDR3 DNA reads TGTGCCAGCAGTTACTCCGGGACAGTGATCGTTCGTGGCTACACCTTC. This translates into CASSYSGTVIVRGYTF.

V gene TRBV3-1 (or the pseudogene TRBV3-2) combines with J gene TRBJ1-2; 7 nucleotides agree with TRBD1. CDR1 and CDR2 (germline): LGHDT, YNNKEL (reference sequence). The trim removed 4 bases at V and 6 bases at J, leaving 8 bases unmatched. This CDR3 has 14 amino acids. The CDR3 region is CASSRNRGHDGYTF. CDR3 coding DNA: TGTGCCAGCAGCCGTAACAGGGGACACGATGGCTACACCTTC.

The V gene is TRBV28, the J gene TRBJ2-2; 7 bases are shared with TRBD1. The CDR3 runs 15 residues. Germline values: CDR1 MDHEN, CDR2 SYDVKM. After removal of 4 bases from V and 6 bases from J, the junction contained 8 bases not matched to a gene. The CDR3 spells CASSYRGRGSGELFF. The CDR3, as DNA: TGTGCCAGCAGTTACCGGGGCAGGGGGTCCGGGGAGCTGTTTTTT.

The chain employs TRBV5-1 and TRBJ1-1; TRBD1 is a possible D gene (6 bases). The length of the CDR3 is 15 residues. Germline CDR1 reads SGHRS; CDR2 reads YFSETQ. V was cut by 0 bases and J by 8 bases, with 17 bases left in between. This CDR3 is CASSLEYRAVEEAFF. CDR3 coding DNA: TGCGCCAGCAGCTTGGAATACAGGGCCGTTGAAGAAGCTTTCTTT.

The chain links TRBV6-6 to TRBJ1-5, with TRBD1 matching 8 bases. This CDR3 contains 13 residues. CDR1 MNHNY and CDR2 SVGAGI come from the germline V gene (reference sequence). J gave up 7 bases and V 5 bases, and 4 bases lay outside the gene matches. The CDR3 nucleotides read TGTGCCAGCAGTACCCGACAGGGGCAGCCCCAGCATTTT. Amino acids: CASSTRQGQPQHF.

This rearrangement joins TRBV6-5 to TRBJ2-7, with 10 nucleotides matching TRBD1. This CDR3 is 16 amino acids long. J lost 4 bases, V lost 0 bases, and 6 bases had no gene match. The germline V gene encodes CDR1 MNHEY and CDR2 SVGAGI. The CDR3 region is CASSYSPRDRGYEQYF. In DNA, the CDR3 is TGTGCCAGCAGTTACTCTCCGCGGGACAGGGGTTACGAGCAGTACTTC.

The rearrangement uses TRBV7-5 and TRBJ1-2; the table assigns TRBD1, which was not confirmed against the DNA. TRBV7-5 is listed as a pseudogene. The CDR3 has 14 amino acids. CDR3 amino acids: CVRSSRPRQYGYTF. The CDR3 bases are TGTGTCAGAAGCTCCCGGCCTAGACAGTATGGCTACACCTTC.

The V call is TRBV10-1, the J call TRBJ2-7; tentatively, D is TRBD1 (7 bases). The V gene's germline CDR1 is WNHNN and CDR2 SYGVQD (reference sequence). Trimming stripped 3 bases from V and 0 bases from J, with 12 bases between. CDR3 length equals 15 residues. The CDR3 spells CASSDRQGLSYEQYF. CDR3 DNA sequence: TGCGCCAGCAGTGATAGACAGGGACTCTCCTACGAGCAGTACTTC.

The V gene is TRBV11-2, the J gene TRBJ2-5, with TRBD1 identical over 10 bases. Trimming cost V 7 bases and J 1 base; bases outside gene matches: 6. This CDR3 comprises 15 residues. In germline, CDR1 is SGHAT, CDR2 FQNNGV. CDR3: CASTRTGGGQETQYF. CDR3 DNA: TGTGCCAGCACCAGGACAGGGGGAGGCCAAGAGACCCAGTACTTC.